This TCR beta chain was identified during a study of Graves' ophthalmopathy and Graves' hyperthyroidism. Study background: Before any treatment was given, at initial diagnosis, peripheral blood was collected.

Amplification targeted the TCR beta CDR3 regions, with RNA transcripts as the source material. Second-round multiplex PCR followed a first-round RT-PCR using HTBI primers. A single record per CDR3 protein comes from TCRdb applying MiXCR to the multiplex PCR reads. The table records around 600,000 distinct CDR3 sequences, more than 40% of them present only once. This clonotype has at least ten counts. Each diagnosis was determined on the basis of clinical symptoms, serum thyroxine, TRAb, thyroid ultrasound and orbital computed tomography. The PBMCs originated from more than 8 ml of fresh peripheral blood. The CDR3 length is 11 residues. Germline assignment: CDR1 SQVTM and CDR2 ANQGSEA. Trimming stripped 5 bases from V and 3 bases from J, with 7 bases between.

The chain uses TRBV29-1 and TRBJ1-1; a possible D gene is TRBD1 (6 bases). Sequenced sample: peripheral blood. The TCR sequence derives from an adult man with Graves' ophthalmopathy. CDR3 DNA: TGCAGCGTTCCAGGGGACACTGAAGCTTTCTTT. The encoded protein is CSVPGDTEAFF.